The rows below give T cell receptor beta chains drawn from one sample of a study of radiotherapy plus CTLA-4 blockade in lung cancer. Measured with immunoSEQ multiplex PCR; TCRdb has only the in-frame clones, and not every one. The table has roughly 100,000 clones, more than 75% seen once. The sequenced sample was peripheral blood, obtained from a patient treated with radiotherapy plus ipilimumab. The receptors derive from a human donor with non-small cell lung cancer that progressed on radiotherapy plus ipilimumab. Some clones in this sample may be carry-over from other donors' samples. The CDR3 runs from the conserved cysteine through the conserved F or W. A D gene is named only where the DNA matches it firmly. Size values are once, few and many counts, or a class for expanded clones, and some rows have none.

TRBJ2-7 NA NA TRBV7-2 TGTGCCAGCAGCTTACCGGGTCCCGAGCAGTACTTC CASSLPGPEQYF
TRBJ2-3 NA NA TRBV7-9 TGTGCCAGCAGCCTAATTCCGGGACTGAAATCTAGCACAGATACGCAGTATTTT CASSLIPGLKSSTDTQYF
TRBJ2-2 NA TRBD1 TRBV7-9 TGTGCCAGCAGCTCCGACAGGGACACCGGGGAGCTGTTTTTT CASSSDRDTGELFF
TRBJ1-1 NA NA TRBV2 TGTGCCAGCAGTGCGGACATGAACACTGAAGCTTTCTTT CASSADMNTEAFF
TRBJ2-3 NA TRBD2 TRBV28 TGTGCCAGCAGTCCGCGGGCGGGGGGCGCAGATACGCAGTATTTT CASSPRAGGADTQYF
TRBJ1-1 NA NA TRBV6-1 TGTGCCAGCAGATCACTACCCCTTCAGTCCACTGAAGCTTTCTTT CASRSLPLQSTEAFF
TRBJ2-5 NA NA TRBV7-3 TGTGCCAGCAGCCCAGGAACAGCAACCGGGGAGACCCAGTACTTC CASSPGTATGETQYF
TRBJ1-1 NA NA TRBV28 TGTGCCAGCAGTTTAAGGTCCTTTGAAGCTTTCTTT CASSLRSFEAFF
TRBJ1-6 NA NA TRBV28 TGTGCCAGCAAGGATCGGCTGGCAACCCTATATAATTCACCCCTCCACTTT CASKDRLATLYNSPLHF
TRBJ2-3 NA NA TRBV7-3 TGTGCCAGCAGCCCCCGGGGGTCATCAGATACGCAGTATTTT CASSPRGSSDTQYF
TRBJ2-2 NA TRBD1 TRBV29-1 TGCAGCGTTGGCACCGGGACAGGGGGAACCGGGGAGCTGTTTTTT CSVGTGTGGTGELFF
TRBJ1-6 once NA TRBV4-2 TGTGCCAGCAGCCAAGACGGGTTCACAGGCTTGAATTCACCCCTCCACTTT CASSQDGFTGLNSPLHF
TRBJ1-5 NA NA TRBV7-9 TGTGCCAGCAGCTTAGGGGGGGTTTTGCAGCCCCAGCATTTT CASSLGGVLQPQHF
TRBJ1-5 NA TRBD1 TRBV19 TGTGCCAGTAGTGTCCCCCGGGGACAGGGCTATCAGCCCCAGCATTTT CASSVPRGQGYQPQHF
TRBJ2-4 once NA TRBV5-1 TGCGCCAGCAGCTTGACATTAGCCAAAAACATTCAGTACTTC CASSLTLAKNIQYF
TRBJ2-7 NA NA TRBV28 TGTGCCAGCAGTATAAACTACGAGCAGTACTTC CASSINYEQYF
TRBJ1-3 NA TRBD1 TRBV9 TGTGCCAGCGCGCATTCACAGGGGGCAGCCGGAAACACCATATATTTT CASAHSQGAAGNTIYF
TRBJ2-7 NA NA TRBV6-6 TGTGCCAGCAGGAGCCCGGCCTACGAGCAGTACTTC CASRSPAYEQYF
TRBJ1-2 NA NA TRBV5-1 TGCGCCAGCAGCTTGGAAGGTAACTATGGCTACACCTTC CASSLEGNYGYTF
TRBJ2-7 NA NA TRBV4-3 TGCGCCAGCAGCCACGGTTGGGGCTACGAGCAGTACTTC CASSHGWGYEQYF
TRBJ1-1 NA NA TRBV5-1 TGCGCCAGCACCCTCTCCGGGGGGTGGAACACTGAAGCTTTCTTT CASTLSGGWNTEAFF
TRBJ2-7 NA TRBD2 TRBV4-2 TGTGCCAGCAGCCAGATGGATAGCGGGGACCCCTACGAGCAGTACTTC CASSQMDSGDPYEQYF
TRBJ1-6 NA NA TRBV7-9 TGTGCCAGCAGCTTGCAAGGGGCACCCCTCCACTTT CASSLQGAPLHF
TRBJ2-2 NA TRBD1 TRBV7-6 TGTGCCAGCAGCCCTAGACAGGGTAGCGCCGGGGAGCTGTTTTTT CASSPRQGSAGELFF
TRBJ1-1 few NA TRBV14 TGTGCCAGCAGCCAAGGGGTAAACACTGAAGCTTTCTTT CASSQGVNTEAFF
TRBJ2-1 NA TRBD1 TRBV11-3 TGTGCCAGCAGCTCACGGACGGACAGGGCCAATGAGCAGTTCTTC CASSSRTDRANEQFF
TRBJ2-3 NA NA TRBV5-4 TGTGCCAGCAGCTTGTTTGCCTTGGGGGGCGCCACAGATACGCAGTATTTT CASSLFALGGATDTQYF
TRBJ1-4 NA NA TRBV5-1 TGCGCCAGCAGTTTGGGTAGGGTACGAGAAAAACTGTTTTTT CASSLGRVREKLFF
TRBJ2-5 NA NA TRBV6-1 TGTGCCAGCAGTGAAGCCCATTTCGGGACCCCTGAAAGGACCCAGTACTTC CASSEAHFGTPERTQYF
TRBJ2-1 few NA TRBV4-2 TGTGCCAGCAGCCAAGATACCAGGGGCGGGGAGCAGTTCTTC CASSQDTRGGEQFF
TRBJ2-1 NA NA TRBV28 TGTGCCAGCAGTTGGGACCGCAATGAGCAGTTCTTC CASSWDRNEQFF
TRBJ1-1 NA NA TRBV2 TGTGCCAGCAGTGTTGTCTCCGGGTACACTGAAGCTTTCTTT CASSVVSGYTEAFF
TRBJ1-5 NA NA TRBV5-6 TGTGCCAGCAGCGCCCACGAGGATCAGCCCCAGCATTTT CASSAHEDQPQHF
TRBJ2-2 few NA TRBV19 TGTGCCAGTAGTATACAGGGTTCCGGGGAGCTGTTTTTT CASSIQGSGELFF
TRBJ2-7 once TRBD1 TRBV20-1 TGCAGTGCCGACAGGGGGGGCGAGCAGTACTTC CSADRGGEQYF
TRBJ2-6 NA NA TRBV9 TGTGCCAGCAGCGTAGCCGTAGGTGGGGTTGGGGCCAACGTCCTGACTTTC CASSVAVGGVGANVLTF
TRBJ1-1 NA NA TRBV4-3 TGCGCCAGCAGCCAAGCCCTCTCAGGGGAGTACACTGAAGCTTTCTTT CASSQALSGEYTEAFF
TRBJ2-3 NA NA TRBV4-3 TGCGCCAGCAAGTATCTCGGGGATGGCACAGATACGCAGTATTTT CASKYLGDGTDTQYF
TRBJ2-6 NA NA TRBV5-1 TGCGCCAGCAGCTTGCGGGCAATGACGGCTGGGGCCAACGTCCTGACTTTC CASSLRAMTAGANVLTF
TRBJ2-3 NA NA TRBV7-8 TGTGCCAGCAGCATACTACAGGGCACAGATACGCAGTATTTT CASSILQGTDTQYF
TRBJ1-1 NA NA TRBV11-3 TGTGCCAGCAGCTTTTCCACTCTCACTGAAGCTTTCTTT CASSFSTLTEAFF
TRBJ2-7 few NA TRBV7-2 TGTGCCAGCAGCGCAAGTCGTGGGTTTTACGAGCAGTACTTC CASSASRGFYEQYF
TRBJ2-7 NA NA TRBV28 TGTGCCAGCAGTTTATGGAGGGTTTCGGACTACGAGCAGTACTTC CASSLWRVSDYEQYF